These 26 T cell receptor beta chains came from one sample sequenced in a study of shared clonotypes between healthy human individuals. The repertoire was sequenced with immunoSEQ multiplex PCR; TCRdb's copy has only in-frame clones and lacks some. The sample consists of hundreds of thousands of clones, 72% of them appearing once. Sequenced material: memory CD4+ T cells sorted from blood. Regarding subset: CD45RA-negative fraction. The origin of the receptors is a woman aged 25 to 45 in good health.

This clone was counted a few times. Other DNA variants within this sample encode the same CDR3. CDR3: CASSLARGGSSYNEQFF. The CDR3 DNA follows: TGTGCCAGCAGCTTAGCGCGCGGAGGGAGCTCCTACAATGAGCAGTTCTTC. The chain uses TRBV7-9 and TRBJ2-1, with D possibly matching TRBD2 (6 bases). The V gene lost 0 bases and the J gene lost 0 bases, with 12 bases spanning the gap. This CDR3 region has 17 residues. Germline assignment: CDR1 SEHNR and CDR2 FQNEAQ (reference sequence). The full variable domain, completed using reference TRBV7-9 and TRBJ2-1, is DTGVSQNPRHKITKRGQNVTFRCDPISEHNRLYWYRQTLGQGPEFLTYFQNEAQLEKSRLLSDRFSAERPKGSFSTLEIQRTEQGDSAMYLCASSLARGGSSYNEQFFGPGTRLTVL.

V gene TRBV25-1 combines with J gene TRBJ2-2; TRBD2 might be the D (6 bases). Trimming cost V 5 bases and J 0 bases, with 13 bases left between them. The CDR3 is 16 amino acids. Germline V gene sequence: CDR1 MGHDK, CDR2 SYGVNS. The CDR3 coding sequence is TGTGCCAGCAGTCCGCGGGACGGACCGAACACCGGGGAGCTGTTTTTT. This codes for CASSPRDGPNTGELFF.

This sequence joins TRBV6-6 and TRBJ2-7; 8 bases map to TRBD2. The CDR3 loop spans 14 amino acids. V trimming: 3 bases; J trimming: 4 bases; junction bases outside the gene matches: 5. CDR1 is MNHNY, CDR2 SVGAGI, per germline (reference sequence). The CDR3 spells CASSYSGTAYEQYF. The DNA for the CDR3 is TGTGCCAGCAGTTATAGCGGGACCGCATACGAGCAGTACTTC.

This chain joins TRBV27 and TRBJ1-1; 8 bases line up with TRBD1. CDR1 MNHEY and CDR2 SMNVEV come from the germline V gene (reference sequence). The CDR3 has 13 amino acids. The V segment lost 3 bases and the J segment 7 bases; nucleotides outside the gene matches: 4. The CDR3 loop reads CASSFTGTGEAFF. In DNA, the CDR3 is TGTGCCAGCAGTTTCACAGGGACAGGTGAAGCTTTCTTT.

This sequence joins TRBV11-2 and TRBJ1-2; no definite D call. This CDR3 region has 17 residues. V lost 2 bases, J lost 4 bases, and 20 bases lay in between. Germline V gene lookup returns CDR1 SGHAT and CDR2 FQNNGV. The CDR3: CASSLHAPGRPGYGYTF. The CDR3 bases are TGTGCCAGCAGCTTACATGCCCCCGGGCGCCCGGGCTATGGCTACACCTTC.

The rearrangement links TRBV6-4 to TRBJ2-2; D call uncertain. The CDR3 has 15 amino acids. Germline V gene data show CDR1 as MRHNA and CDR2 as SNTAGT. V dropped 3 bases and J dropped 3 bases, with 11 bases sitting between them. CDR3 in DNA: TGTGCCAGCAGTGAGGCGGCAGACGACACCGGGGAGCTGTTTTTT. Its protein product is CASSEAADDTGELFF.

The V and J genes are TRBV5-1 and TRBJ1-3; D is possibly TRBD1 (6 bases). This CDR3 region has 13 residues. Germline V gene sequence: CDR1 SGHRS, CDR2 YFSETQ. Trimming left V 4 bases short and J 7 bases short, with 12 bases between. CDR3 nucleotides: TGCGCCAGCAGCGGGGGACACGGGAACACCATATATTTT. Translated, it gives CASSGGHGNTIYF.

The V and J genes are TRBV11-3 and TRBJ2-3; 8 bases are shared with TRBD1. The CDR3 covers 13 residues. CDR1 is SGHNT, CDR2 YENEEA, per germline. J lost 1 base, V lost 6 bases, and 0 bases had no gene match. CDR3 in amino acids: CASRGQGTDTQYF. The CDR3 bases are TGTGCCAGCAGGGGACAGGGCACAGATACGCAGTATTTT.

The CDR3 nucleotides read TGTGCCAGCAGCTTAAGGGCCTTAGCGGGAGGGACCGGGGAGCTGTTTTTT. Its protein product is CASSLRALAGGTGELFF. V gene TRBV7-3 combines with J gene TRBJ2-2, with 11 bases fitting TRBD2. V lost 1 base and J lost 5; bases outside the gene matches: 6. Germline CDR1 is SGHTA and CDR2 is FQGTGA. The length of the CDR3 is 17 residues.

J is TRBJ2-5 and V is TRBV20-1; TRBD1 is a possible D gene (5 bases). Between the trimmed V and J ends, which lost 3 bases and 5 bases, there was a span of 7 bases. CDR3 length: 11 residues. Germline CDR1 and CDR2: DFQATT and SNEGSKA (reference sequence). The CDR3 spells CSARTDETQYF. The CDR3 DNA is TGCAGTGCTAGGACAGATGAGACCCAGTACTTC.

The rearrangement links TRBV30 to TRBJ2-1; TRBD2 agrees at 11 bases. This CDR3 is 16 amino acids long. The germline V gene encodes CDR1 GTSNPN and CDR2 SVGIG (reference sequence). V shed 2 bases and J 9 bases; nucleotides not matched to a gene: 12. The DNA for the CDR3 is TGTGCCTGGAGTCGCGTTAGCGGTGGACTAGCGGGTGAGCAGTTCTTC. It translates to CAWSRVSGGLAGEQFF.

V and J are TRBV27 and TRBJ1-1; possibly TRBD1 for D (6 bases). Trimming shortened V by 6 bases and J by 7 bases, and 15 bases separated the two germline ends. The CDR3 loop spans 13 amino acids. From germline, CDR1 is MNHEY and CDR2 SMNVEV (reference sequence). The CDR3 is CASRDTGFGEAFF. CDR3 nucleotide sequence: TGTGCCAGCAGGGACACAGGGTTTGGTGAAGCTTTCTTT.

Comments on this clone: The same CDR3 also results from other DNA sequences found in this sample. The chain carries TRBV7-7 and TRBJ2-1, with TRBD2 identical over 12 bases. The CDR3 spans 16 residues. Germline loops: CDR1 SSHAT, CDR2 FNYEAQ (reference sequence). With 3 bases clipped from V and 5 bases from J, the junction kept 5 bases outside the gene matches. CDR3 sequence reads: CASSLGLAGGDNEQFF. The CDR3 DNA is TGTGCCAGCAGCTTGGGTCTAGCGGGAGGGGACAATGAGCAGTTCTTC.

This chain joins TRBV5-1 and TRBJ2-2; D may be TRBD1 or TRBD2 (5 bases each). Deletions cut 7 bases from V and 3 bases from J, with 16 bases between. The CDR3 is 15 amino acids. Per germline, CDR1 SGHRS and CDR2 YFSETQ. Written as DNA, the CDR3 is TGCGCCAGCCACTTTTCCGGGACCCACACCGGGGAGCTGTTTTTT. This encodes CASHFSGTHTGELFF.

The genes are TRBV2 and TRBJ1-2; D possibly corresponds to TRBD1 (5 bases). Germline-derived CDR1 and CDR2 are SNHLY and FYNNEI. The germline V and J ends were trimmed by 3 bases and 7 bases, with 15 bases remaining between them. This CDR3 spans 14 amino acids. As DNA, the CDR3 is TGTGCCAGCAGTGAGAGGAGGGGTGTTGGTGGCTACACCTTC. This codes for CASSERRGVGGYTF.

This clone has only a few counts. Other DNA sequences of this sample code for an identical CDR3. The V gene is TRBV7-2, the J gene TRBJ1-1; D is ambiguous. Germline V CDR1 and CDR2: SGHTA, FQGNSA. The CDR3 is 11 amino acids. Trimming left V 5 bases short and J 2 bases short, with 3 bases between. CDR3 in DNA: TGTGCCAGCAGCCTTAACACTGAAGCTTTCTTT. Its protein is CASSLNTEAFF.

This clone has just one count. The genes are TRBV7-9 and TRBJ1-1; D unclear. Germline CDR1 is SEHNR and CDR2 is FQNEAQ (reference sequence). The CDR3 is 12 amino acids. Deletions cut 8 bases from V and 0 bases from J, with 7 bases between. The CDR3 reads CASGILNTEAFF. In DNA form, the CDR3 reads TGTGCCAGCGGAATCTTGAACACTGAAGCTTTCTTT.

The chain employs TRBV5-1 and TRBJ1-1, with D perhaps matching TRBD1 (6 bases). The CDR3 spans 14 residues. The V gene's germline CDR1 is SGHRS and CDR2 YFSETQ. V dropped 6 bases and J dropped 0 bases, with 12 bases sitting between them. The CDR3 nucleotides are TGCGCCAGCAAGAACAGGGAAGTGAACACTGAAGCTTTCTTT. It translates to CASKNREVNTEAFF. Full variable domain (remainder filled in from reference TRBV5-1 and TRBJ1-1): KAGVTQTPRYLIKTRGQQVTLSCSPISGHRSVSWYQQTPGQGLQFLFEYFSETQRNKGNFPGRFSGRQFSNSRSEMNVSTLELGDSALYLCASKNREVNTEAFFGQGTRLTVV.

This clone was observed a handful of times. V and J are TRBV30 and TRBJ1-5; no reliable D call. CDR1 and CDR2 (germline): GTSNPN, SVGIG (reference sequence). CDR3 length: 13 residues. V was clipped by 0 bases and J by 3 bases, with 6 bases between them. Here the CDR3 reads CAWSVTDNQPQHF. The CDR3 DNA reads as TGTGCCTGGAGTGTAACAGACAATCAGCCCCAGCATTTT.

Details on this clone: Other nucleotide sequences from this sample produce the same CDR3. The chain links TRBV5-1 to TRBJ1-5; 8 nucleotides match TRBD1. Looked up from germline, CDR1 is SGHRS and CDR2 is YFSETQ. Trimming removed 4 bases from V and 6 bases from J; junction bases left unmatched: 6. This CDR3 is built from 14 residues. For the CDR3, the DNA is TGCGCCAGCAGCACCGGGACAGGCGCTCAGCCCCAGCATTTT. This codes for CASSTGTGAQPQHF.

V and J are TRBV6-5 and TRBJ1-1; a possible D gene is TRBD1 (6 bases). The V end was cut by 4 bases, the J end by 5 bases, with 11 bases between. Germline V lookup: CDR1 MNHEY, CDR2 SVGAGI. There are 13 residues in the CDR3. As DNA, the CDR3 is TGTGCCAGCAGTTTGGGGGGGGCGACTGAAGCTTTCTTT. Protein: CASSLGGATEAFF.

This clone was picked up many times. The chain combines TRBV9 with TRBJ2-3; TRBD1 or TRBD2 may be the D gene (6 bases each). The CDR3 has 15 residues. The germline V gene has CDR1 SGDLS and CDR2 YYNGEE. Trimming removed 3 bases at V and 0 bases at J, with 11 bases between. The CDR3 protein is CASSGRGYSTDTQYF. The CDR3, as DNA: TGTGCCAGCAGCGGGAGGGGGTATAGCACAGATACGCAGTATTTT. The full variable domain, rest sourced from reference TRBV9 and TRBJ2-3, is DSGVTQTPKHLITATGQRVTLRCSPRSGDLSVYWYQQSLDQGLQFLIQYYNGEERAKGNILERFSAQQFPDLHSELNLSSLELGDSALYFCASSGRGYSTDTQYFGPGTRLTVL.

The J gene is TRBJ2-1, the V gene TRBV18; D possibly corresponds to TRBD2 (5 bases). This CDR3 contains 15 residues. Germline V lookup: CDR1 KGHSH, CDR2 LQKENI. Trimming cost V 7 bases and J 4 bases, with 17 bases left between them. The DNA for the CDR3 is TGTGCCAGCTGCCTCGGGGAGAACTATTACAATGAGCAGTTCTTC. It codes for CASCLGENYYNEQFF.

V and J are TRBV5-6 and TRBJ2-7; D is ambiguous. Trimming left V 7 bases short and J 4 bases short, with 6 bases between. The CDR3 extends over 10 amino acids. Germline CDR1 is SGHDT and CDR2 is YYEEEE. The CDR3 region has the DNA TGTGCCAGCGGACGTTACGAGCAGTACTTC. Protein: CASGRYEQYF. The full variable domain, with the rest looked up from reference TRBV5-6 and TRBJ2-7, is DAGVTQSPTHLIKTRGQQVTLRCSPKSGHDTVSWYQQALGQGPQFIFQYYEEEERQRGNFPDRFSGHQFPNYSSELNVNALLLGDSALYLCASGRYEQYFGPGTRLTVT.

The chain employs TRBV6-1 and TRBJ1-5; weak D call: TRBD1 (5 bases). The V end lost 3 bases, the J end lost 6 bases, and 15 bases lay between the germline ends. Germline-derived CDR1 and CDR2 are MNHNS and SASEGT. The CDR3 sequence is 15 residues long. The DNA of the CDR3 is TGTGCCAGCAGTGACGGGACCCCCGGTAGTCAGCCCCAGCATTTT. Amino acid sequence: CASSDGTPGSQPQHF.

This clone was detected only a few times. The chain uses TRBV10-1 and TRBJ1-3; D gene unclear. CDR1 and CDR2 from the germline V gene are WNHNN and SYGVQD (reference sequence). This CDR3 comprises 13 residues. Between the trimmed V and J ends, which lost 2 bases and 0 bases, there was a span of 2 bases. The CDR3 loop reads CASSETSGNTIYF. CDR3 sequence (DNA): TGCGCCAGCAGTGAGACCTCTGGAAACACCATATATTTT.